This T cell receptor beta chain was sequenced in a study of OX40 agonist ivuxolimab in advanced cancers. The overall study: With ivuxolimab, an agonistic anti-OX40 (CD134) antibody, patients were treated. Participants, around 80% male, averaged 60 years of age, ranging from about 23 to 90.

No patient had autoimmune disease or received systemic immunosuppression. Clones were read by immunoSEQ multiplex PCR, and TCRdb kept only the in-frame ones, dropping some. Among 65,000 to 85,000 clones, approximately 79% were seen once, and the ten largest hold more than 2%. The CDR3 has 14 residues. The V gene's germline CDR1 is LGHNA and CDR2 YSLEER. V lost 7 bases to trimming and J lost 5 bases; unmatched junction nucleotides: 8. V and J are TRBV4-3 and TRBJ1-1; TRBD1 matches at 9 bases. This specimen was CD4+ or CD8+ T cells sorted from blood, taken in a trial of the OX40 agonist ivuxolimab. This sequence was found in an adult with an advanced solid tumor such as melanoma, head and neck, liver or kidney cancer. In DNA form, the CDR3 reads TGCGCCAGCAACGACAGGGGGATGGGTACTGAAGCTTTCTTT. It is translated as CASNDRGMGTEAFF.